This paragraph reports one TCR beta chain. Its antigen is unidentified. The CDR3 totals 11 residues. Germline lookup yields CDR1 MNHNS and CDR2 SASEGT. Trimming removed 5 bases from V and 7 bases from J, with 8 bases in between. These data originate in a study of vaccination and CD4 T cells after COVID-19. Points from the study as a whole: Clonotypes reactive to SARS-CoV-2 had a median that went up from 21 to 38, but not significantly.

Described treatment: roughly ten-day PBMC culture with coronavirus spike peptide pools or control peptides (ViraFEST assay). CD4+ T cells that had been cultured provided DNA sequenced with the Oncomine TCR Beta short-read assay. MiXCR, applied by TCRdb to the PCR reads, yields one record per CDR3 protein. The sample records about 13,000 distinct CDR3 sequences, under 60% being singletons. The V and J genes are TRBV6-1 and TRBJ2-5; D unclear. The clonotype originates from a human donor who had recovered from COVID-19. Material for sequencing was CD4+ T cells from blood, cultured in vitro. The chain's CDR3 is CASSNAGTQYF. CDR3 nucleotides: TGTGCCAGCAGTAATGCTGGGACCCAGTACTTC.